Below, one T cell receptor (beta chain) is given with its context. The same CDR3 is also encoded by other DNA sequences in this sample. Original data processing: Nucleated cell counts were estimated from reference gene primer amplification. Clones were sequenced by immunoSEQ multiplex PCR, and TCRdb holds only the in-frame ones, with some missing. That table furnishes V, J and clone size, whereas the DNA furnished D and trimming. The sample yields about 440,000 clones, around 89% seen once. These data originate in a study of blood T cell repertoires in COVID-19. Study-wide context: Donors in the United States, Italy and Spain gave samples during acute or convalescent COVID-19.

The sample was peripheral blood. The source of this sequence is a woman aged 30 to 39 with acute or convalescent COVID-19.

This CDR3 reads CASSPGQGAYEQYF. CDR3 bases: TGTGCCAGCTCACCAGGACAGGGGGCTTACGAGCAGTACTTC. The chain has TRBV18 and TRBJ2-7; 11 nucleotides line up with TRBD1. Germline V gene sequence: CDR1 KGHSH, CDR2 LQKENI. Trimming took 2 bases from V and 4 from J; bases not matched to a gene: 1. This CDR3 spans 14 amino acids.